One sample yielded the 24 T cell receptor beta chains listed below, sequenced in a study of a mutant IDH1 vaccine in newly diagnosed glioma. No antigen has been identified for these receptors. Generated by immunoSEQ multiplex PCR, the TCRdb table keeps only in-frame clones and is missing some. The sample includes around 62,000 clones, about 88% of them seen just once. Time point described: week 11, during vaccination. Topical imiquimod was applied with each vaccine dose, which held 300 ug of mutant IDH1 20-mer peptide. The material sequenced was PBMCs, taken from a glioma patient whose treatment included an IDH1 peptide vaccine. The receptors were sampled from a man aged 40-55 years with glioma.

The chain couples TRBV2 to TRBJ2-7; 11 bases align to TRBD2. V was clipped by 4 bases and J by 2 bases; unmatched bases: 7. The CDR3 spans 16 residues. The germline CDR1 and CDR2 sequences are SNHLY and FYNNEI. The CDR3 DNA reads TGTGCCAGCAGTGGAACCGGGACTAGCGGAACCTACGAGCAGTACTTC. The encoded protein is CASSGTGTSGTYEQYF. Together with reference TRBV2 and TRBJ2-7, the CDR3 gives the full variable domain: EPEVTQTPSHQVTQMGQEVILRCVPISNHLYFYWYRQILGQKVEFLVSFYNNEISEKSEIFDDQFSVERPDGSNFTLKIRSTKLEDSAMYFCASSGTGTSGTYEQYFGPGTRLTVT.

V is TRBV11-2 and J is TRBJ2-5; perhaps TRBD2 as D (5 bases). The length of the CDR3 is 18 residues. Germline assignment: CDR1 SGHAT and CDR2 FQNNGV. V dropped 2 bases and J dropped 0 bases, with 19 bases sitting between them. The CDR3 region is CASSLTRGNRGYQETQYF. In DNA, the CDR3 is TGTGCCAGCAGCTTAACCAGAGGGAATCGCGGTTACCAAGAGACCCAGTACTTC.

This sequence joins TRBV5-1 and TRBJ2-3, with TRBD2 as a possible D gene (5 bases). Per germline, CDR1 SGHRS and CDR2 YFSETQ. The CDR3 consists of 15 residues. V lost 1 base, J lost 4 bases, and 13 bases lay in between. The DNA of the CDR3 is TGCGCCAGCAGCTTGCGGGGAAACTCGGCAGATACGCAGTATTTT. Translation gives CASSLRGNSADTQYF.

V is TRBV23-1 and J is TRBJ2-1; TRBD1 aligns across 9 bases. TRBV23-1 is noted as an ORF with a role that remains uncertain. This CDR3 has 16 residues. After removal of 3 bases from V and 1 base from J, the junction contained 4 bases not matched to a gene. CDR3 nucleotide sequence: TGCGCCAGCAGTCAGCCCGGGACAGGGTCCTACAATGAGCAGTTCTTC. Its protein product is CASSQPGTGSYNEQFF.

CDR3 protein: CASSEARRQRYNSPLHF. CDR3 DNA sequence: TGTGCCAGCAGTGAAGCAAGGAGGCAGAGGTATAATTCACCCCTCCACTTT. The gene calls are TRBV2 and TRBJ1-6, with D hard to call. The CDR3 length is 17 residues. V was pared by 0 bases and J by 4 bases, with 13 bases between. CDR1 and CDR2 (germline): SNHLY, FYNNEI.

This chain uses TRBV7-2 with TRBJ1-1; D gene ambiguous. Germline-derived CDR1 and CDR2 are SGHTA and FQGNSA. The CDR3 spans 13 residues. The V and J ends lost 5 bases and 0 bases respectively, with 7 bases between them. As DNA, the CDR3 is TGTGCCAGCAGCACCGGCATGAACACTGAAGCTTTCTTT. It translates to CASSTGMNTEAFF.

The chain has TRBV18 and TRBJ1-5; TRBD1 might be the D (5 bases). CDR1 and CDR2 (germline): KGHSH, LQKENI. This CDR3 has 14 residues. V was cut by 3 bases and J by 6 bases, with 12 bases left in between. This CDR3 is CASSPIQQGQPQHF. The CDR3 DNA reads as TGTGCCAGCTCACCGATACAGCAGGGTCAGCCCCAGCATTTT.

The V call is TRBV4-1, the J call TRBJ2-7; TRBD1 agrees at 12 bases. Germline CDR1 reads MGHRA; CDR2 reads YSYEKL. The CDR3 is 16 amino acids. After removal of 3 bases from V and 2 bases from J, the junction contained 5 bases not matched to a gene. This chain's CDR3 is CASSQLGQGAPYEQYV. The CDR3 nucleotides are TGCGCCAGCAGCCAGCTGGGACAGGGGGCCCCCTACGAGCAGTACGTC.

The chain carries TRBV2 and TRBJ1-4, with TRBD1 matching 9 bases. The ends lost 7 bases at V and 8 bases at J; junction bases unmatched: 5. This CDR3 spans 13 amino acids. The germline CDR1 and CDR2 sequences are SNHLY and FYNNEI. CDR3 DNA sequence: TGTGCCAGCACAGGACAGGGGTACGAAAAACTGTTTTTT. It yields the protein CASTGQGYEKLFF.

The chain joins TRBV11-2 to TRBJ1-5, with D maybe TRBD1 (6 bases). In germline, CDR1 is SGHAT, CDR2 FQNNGV. V lost 5 bases, J lost 5 bases, and 13 bases lay in between. The CDR3 sequence is 14 residues long. As DNA, the CDR3 is TGTGCCAGCAGCCGAAGCCCAGGGGATCAGCCCCAGCATTTT. Translation: CASSRSPGDQPQHF.

The chain combines TRBV7-8 with TRBJ1-5, with D unresolved. The CDR3 spans 13 residues. V was cut by 5 bases and J by 10 bases, with 15 bases left in between. CDR1 and CDR2 from the germline V gene are SGHVS and FQNEAQ. The CDR3 reads CASSRGERDPQHF. CDR3 in DNA: TGTGCCAGCAGCCGGGGTGAGCGCGATCCCCAGCATTTT.

The chain uses TRBV28 and TRBJ1-4; D unclear. The V end was cut by 4 bases, the J end by 8 bases, with 8 bases between. Germline loops: CDR1 MDHEN, CDR2 SYDVKM. This CDR3 region has 12 residues. CDR3 nucleotides: TGTGCCAGCAGTTCGGATTTAGAAAAACTGTTTTTT. Residues: CASSSDLEKLFF. Filled out from reference TRBV28 and TRBJ1-4, the complete variable domain reads DVKVTQSSRYLVKRTGEKVFLECVQDMDHENMFWYRQDPGLGLRLIYFSYDVKMKEKGDIPEGYSVSREKKERFSLILESASTNQTSMYLCASSSDLEKLFFGSGTQLSVL.

This clone came up once. The chain links TRBV5-6 to TRBJ1-5; D may be TRBD1 (5 bases). Germline CDR1 SGHDT, CDR2 YYEEEE. Trimming took off 0 bases at V and 4 bases at J, with 8 bases between the two ends. The CDR3 covers 14 residues. CDR3 residues: CASSLGGRNQPQHF. CDR3 DNA sequence: TGTGCCAGCAGCTTGGGGGGACGGAATCAGCCCCAGCATTTT.

The V call is TRBV4-2, the J call TRBJ2-2; 10 bases match TRBD2. The length of the CDR3 is 16 residues. Germline V gives CDR1 LGHNA, CDR2 YNFKEQ. Germline trimming cut 3 bases from V and 2 bases from J; bases unmatched to any gene: 3. In nucleotides, the CDR3 is TGTGCCAGCAGCCAGGCTAGCGGGAGTAACACCGGGGAGCTGTTTTTT. Protein product: CASSQASGSNTGELFF.

CDR3 nucleotide sequence: TGCGCCAGCAGCCATGGGACTAGCGGATCGACCTACGAGCAGTACTTC. Its protein product is CASSHGTSGSTYEQYF. This chain uses TRBV4-3 with TRBJ2-7; TRBD2 matches at 11 bases. The V and J ends lost 3 bases and 2 bases, in that order; junction bases with no gene match: 6. Germline-derived CDR1 and CDR2 are LGHNA and YSLEER. CDR3 size: 16 residues.

This clone was observed a single time. The gene calls are TRBV7-6 and TRBJ2-7; unclear D gene. Germline loops: CDR1 SGHVS, CDR2 FNYEAQ. V was shortened by 1 base and J by 9 bases, with 10 bases between the two germline ends. The CDR3 contains 12 residues. The CDR3 DNA follows: TGTGCCAGCAGCTTAGAAGTTGGAGCGCAGTACTTC. Protein sequence: CASSLEVGAQYF.

This sequence joins TRBV9 and TRBJ2-1, with a tentative D call TRBD2 (6 bases). The CDR3 loop spans 17 amino acids. CDR1 and CDR2 (germline): SGDLS, YYNGEE. V was cut by 3 bases and J by 4 bases, with 20 bases left in between. The CDR3 DNA is TGTGCCAGCAGCGCCTTTCCCTTGGGACTTCATTACAATGAGCAGTTCTTC. This sequence encodes CASSAFPLGLHYNEQFF. The full variable domain, in which reference TRBV9 and TRBJ2-1 provide the parts outside the CDR3, is DSGVTQTPKHLITATGQRVTLRCSPRSGDLSVYWYQQSLDQGLQFLIQYYNGEERAKGNILERFSAQQFPDLHSELNLSSLELGDSALYFCASSAFPLGLHYNEQFFGPGTRLTVL.

The chain carries TRBV9 and TRBJ1-4, with a tentative D call TRBD1 (5 bases). V shed 3 bases and J shed 0 bases, with 6 bases lying between them. The length of the CDR3 is 14 residues. Per the germline V gene, CDR1 is SGDLS and CDR2 is YYNGEE. CDR3 nucleotides: TGTGCCAGCAGCGCGGGGGCAACTAATGAAAAACTGTTTTTT. Its translation: CASSAGATNEKLFF. Combining the CDR3 with reference TRBV9 and TRBJ1-4 gives the whole variable domain DSGVTQTPKHLITATGQRVTLRCSPRSGDLSVYWYQQSLDQGLQFLIQYYNGEERAKGNILERFSAQQFPDLHSELNLSSLELGDSALYFCASSAGATNEKLFFGSGTQLSVL.

The genes are TRBV7-3 and TRBJ2-7; no firm D call. The V end was cut by 2 bases, the J end by 7 bases, with 12 bases between. The CDR3 extends over 13 amino acids. Looked up from germline, CDR1 is SGHTA and CDR2 is FQGTGA. The CDR3 DNA reads as TGTGCCAGCAGCTTATCGCCGGGCTTAGAGCAGTACTTC. Protein sequence: CASSLSPGLEQYF.

This chain connects TRBV27 to TRBJ2-7; D is uncertain. Trimming took off 3 bases at V and 2 bases at J, with 8 bases between the two ends. Germline CDR1 and CDR2: MNHEY and SMNVEV (reference sequence). CDR3 size: 13 residues. In DNA form, the CDR3 reads TGTGCCAGCAGTTTGGCAGCAACCTACGAGCAGTACGTC. It is translated as CASSLAATYEQYV.

The chain couples TRBV28 to TRBJ1-3; TRBD1 is a possible D gene (5 bases). The V and J ends lost 4 bases and 2 bases respectively, with 15 bases between them. Per the germline V gene, CDR1 is MDHEN and CDR2 is SYDVKM. The CDR3 contains 16 residues. The CDR3 coding sequence is TGTGCCAGCAGTTCCACCTCCCAGGGAGCTGGAAACACCATATATTTT. This codes for CASSSTSQGAGNTIYF.

This chain joins TRBV9 and TRBJ2-1; 7 bases align to TRBD2. The CDR3 covers 16 residues. The V and J ends lost 4 bases and 8 bases, in that order; junction bases with no gene match: 15. Germline values: CDR1 SGDLS, CDR2 YYNGEE. This CDR3 reads CASSQQSLALFDEQFF. CDR3 coding DNA: TGTGCCAGCAGCCAGCAATCACTAGCGCTTTTCGATGAGCAGTTCTTC.

The chain carries TRBV29-1 and TRBJ2-1, with a tentative D call TRBD1 (5 bases). The germline CDR1 and CDR2 sequences are SQVTM and ANQGSEA. The CDR3 length is 15 residues. The V gene lost 3 bases and the J gene lost 0 bases, with 12 bases spanning the gap. Written as DNA, the CDR3 is TGCAGCGTTGAGTCGACAGAAAGCTCCTACAATGAGCAGTTCTTC. Translating it yields CSVESTESSYNEQFF.

The V and J genes are TRBV18 and TRBJ1-3; TRBD1 is a possible D gene (5 bases). V shed 2 bases and J shed 3 bases, with 8 bases lying between them. Germline values: CDR1 KGHSH, CDR2 LQKENI. The CDR3 covers 14 residues. Written as DNA, the CDR3 is TGTGCCAGCTCACCAACAGGTGGTGGAAACACCATATATTTT. Encoded protein: CASSPTGGGNTIYF.